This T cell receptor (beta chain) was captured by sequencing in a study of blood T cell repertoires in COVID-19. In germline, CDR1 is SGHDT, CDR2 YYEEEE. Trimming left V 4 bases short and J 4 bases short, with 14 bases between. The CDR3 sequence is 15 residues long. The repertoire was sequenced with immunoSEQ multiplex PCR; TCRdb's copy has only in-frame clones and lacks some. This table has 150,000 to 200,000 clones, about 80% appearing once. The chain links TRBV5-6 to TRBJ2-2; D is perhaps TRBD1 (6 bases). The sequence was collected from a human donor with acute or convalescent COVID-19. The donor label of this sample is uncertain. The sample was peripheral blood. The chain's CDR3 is CASSLGHVPTGELFF. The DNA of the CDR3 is TGTGCCAGCAGCCTGGGACATGTCCCCACCGGGGAGCTGTTTTTT.